One and the same sample provided the 32 T cell receptor beta chains below, sequenced in a study of monozygotic twins with inflammatory bowel disease. Following a re-call of the 5' RACE reads, TCRdb has one entry per CDR3 protein and lacks DNA. Its clone listing holds under 350,000 distinct CDR3 sequences. Sequencing was done on a sample of blood. The receptors originated from a human donor with ulcerative colitis or Crohn's disease, or a healthy co-twin of an affected twin (not recorded which).

This rearrangement joins TRBV7-3 to TRBJ2-3. The CDR3 spans 11 residues. The V gene's germline CDR1 is SGHTA and CDR2 FQGTGA. Here the CDR3 reads CASSLSRTQYF.

The chain is built from TRBV5-6 and TRBJ1-1; TCRdb lists TRBD1, though no DNA is available to test this call. Germline loops: CDR1 SGHDT, CDR2 YYEEEE. The CDR3 covers 15 residues. The CDR3 protein is CASSWVGQGDTEAFF.

The chain recombines TRBV29-1 with TRBJ1-5. The CDR3 runs 13 residues. The germline gives CDR1 SQVTM, CDR2 ANQGSEA. This CDR3 reads CSVGGSFDQPQHF.

This CDR3 is CASRASGGTDTQYF. The chain is built from TRBV7-9 and TRBJ2-3; TCRdb lists TRBD2, though no DNA is available to test this call. CDR3 length: 14 amino acids. In germline, CDR1 is SEHNR, CDR2 FQNEAQ (reference sequence).

The J gene is TRBJ1-1, the V gene TRBV7-9. The CDR3 has 15 amino acids. Germline assignment: CDR1 SEHNR and CDR2 FQNEAQ (reference sequence). The chain's CDR3 is CASSLALTGNTEAFF.

This chain links TRBV12-3 or TRBV12-4 with TRBJ2-7; absent DNA, TCRdb's TRBD2 call cannot be checked. The CDR3 is made up of 16 amino acids. CDR3 sequence reads: CASSLGGDPRVEEQYF.

The rearrangement joins TRBV3-1 to TRBJ2-7; checking the TCRdb D call of TRBD2 is not possible without DNA. The CDR3 is made up of 14 amino acids. The germline gives CDR1 LGHDT, CDR2 YNNKEL (reference sequence). CDR3 amino acids: CASSPPADLAEQYF.

J is TRBJ2-5 and V is TRBV24-1; lacking DNA, the TRBD1 call made by TCRdb goes unchecked. Germline lookup yields CDR1 KGHDR and CDR2 SFDVKD. This CDR3 spans 17 amino acids. CDR3 amino acids: CATSDFPLRQGQETQYF.

CDR3 in amino acids: CASSFSGLDQETQYF. The rearrangement links TRBV7-3 to TRBJ2-5. Germline V gene lookup returns CDR1 SGHTA and CDR2 FQGTGA. The CDR3 covers 15 residues.

The rearrangement joins TRBV7-9 to TRBJ2-3; TCRdb indicates TRBD2, and absent DNA this call remains unverified. The CDR3 loop spans 15 amino acids. Germline CDR1 SEHNR, CDR2 FQNEAQ (reference sequence). This CDR3 is CASSWDSSSTDTQYF.

V is TRBV12-3 or TRBV12-4 and J is TRBJ2-7; the D call of TRBD1 rests on TCRdb alone, since no DNA is present to check it. The CDR3 is made up of 16 amino acids. CDR3 sequence reads: CASSLARDRGPYEQYF.

CDR3 in amino acids: CATSRHTGAGTEAFF. The gene calls are TRBV15 and TRBJ1-1; TCRdb outputs TRBD1, but without DNA this stays unchecked. The CDR3 is 15 residues long. Germline V gene data show CDR1 as LNHNV and CDR2 as YYDKDF (reference sequence).

The chain is built from TRBV15 and TRBJ2-5. Germline V gene lookup returns CDR1 LNHNV and CDR2 YYDKDF (reference sequence). The CDR3 loop spans 12 amino acids. This CDR3 is CATSRTQETQYF.

The chain couples TRBV7-2 to TRBJ2-2; TCRdb's assignment of TRBD1 cannot be checked, as there is no DNA. The CDR3 runs 15 residues. CDR1 and CDR2 from the germline V gene are SGHTA and FQGNSA. The CDR3 is CASSTTPGTAGELFF.

The genes are TRBV7-2 and TRBJ1-2; the TCRdb call, TRBD1, lacks DNA for checking. This CDR3 spans 15 amino acids. Germline V gene sequence: CDR1 SGHTA, CDR2 FQGNSA. CDR3: CASSQGWGANYGYTF.

V usage is TRBV5-1 and J usage is TRBJ1-5. Germline V CDR1 and CDR2: SGHRS, YFSETQ. The CDR3 consists of 16 residues. This CDR3 reads CASGTNMGTRNQPQHF.

The rearrangement links TRBV6-5 to TRBJ1-2. The CDR3 is 16 amino acids. CDR1 is MNHEY and CDR2 is SVGAGI in the germline V gene. The CDR3 region is CASSLPSGLSNHGYTF.

J is TRBJ1-1 and V is TRBV12-3 or TRBV12-4. The CDR3 contains 14 residues. CDR3 protein: CASSTGDFGTEAFF.

This chain links TRBV5-6 with TRBJ2-1. From germline, CDR1 is SGHDT and CDR2 YYEEEE. The length of the CDR3 is 14 residues. CDR3 in amino acids: CASSQMPTYNEQFF. Combining the CDR3 with reference TRBV5-6 and TRBJ2-1 gives the whole variable domain DAGVTQSPTHLIKTRGQQVTLRCSPKSGHDTVSWYQQALGQGPQFIFQYYEEEERQRGNFPDRFSGHQFPNYSSELNVNALLLGDSALYLCASSQMPTYNEQFFGPGTRLTVL.

The chain recombines TRBV24-1 with TRBJ2-2; TCRdb's D call of TRBD2 is untestable without DNA. In germline, CDR1 is KGHDR, CDR2 SFDVKD. The CDR3 loop spans 18 amino acids. CDR3: CATSDPSLAGGFTGELFF.

The chain combines TRBV7-2 with TRBJ2-3. The CDR3 contains 12 residues. The germline gives CDR1 SGHTA, CDR2 FQGNSA. CDR3 amino acids: CASSPIADTQYF.

The chain employs TRBV28 and TRBJ1-2. Looked up from germline, CDR1 is MDHEN and CDR2 is SYDVKM. The CDR3 runs to 18 residues. The CDR3 sequence is CASSLWGGTGGIFYGYTF.

The chain joins TRBV20-1 to TRBJ1-6; without DNA, the TCRdb call of TRBD1 cannot be checked. The CDR3 length is 17 residues. Germline V gene lookup returns CDR1 DFQATT and CDR2 SNEGSKA (reference sequence). CDR3 protein: CSARTASRTDTNSPLHF.

The rearrangement joins TRBV3-1 to TRBJ1-2; the D gene TCRdb calls, TRBD1, cannot be checked with no DNA. Germline V gene sequence: CDR1 LGHDT, CDR2 YNNKEL (reference sequence). There are 22 residues in the CDR3. The CDR3 reads CASSQGSGLRDRDFIANYGYTF.

The chain links TRBV10-3 to TRBJ1-1. Germline assignment: CDR1 ENHRY and CDR2 SYGVKD. CDR3 length: 15 amino acids. CDR3 protein: CAISGYREMNTEAFF.

The V and J genes are TRBV2 and TRBJ1-5; TCRdb proposes TRBD1, but this gene call is untestable without DNA. The length of the CDR3 is 16 residues. Germline CDR1 and CDR2: SNHLY and FYNNEI. Here the CDR3 reads CASRESRGLSNQPQHF.

The genes are TRBV4-2 and TRBJ2-3; without DNA, the TCRdb call of TRBD1 cannot be checked. CDR3 length: 18 amino acids. CDR1 is LGHNA, CDR2 YNFKEQ, per germline. CDR3: CASSPSALDRGRTDTQYF.

The chain joins TRBV27 to TRBJ2-1. Per the germline V gene, CDR1 is MNHEY and CDR2 is SMNVEV (reference sequence). The CDR3 length is 13 residues. CDR3 amino acids: CASSLDFYNEQFF.

This rearrangement joins TRBV20-1 to TRBJ2-3; TCRdb designates TRBD1, a call that cannot be tested without DNA. Per the germline V gene, CDR1 is DFQATT and CDR2 is SNEGSKA (reference sequence). The CDR3 has 14 residues. Here the CDR3 reads CSARDPGGTDTQYF.

The chain carries TRBV12-3 or TRBV12-4 and TRBJ2-7; TCRdb proposes TRBD2, but this gene call is untestable without DNA. The CDR3 is 15 residues long. CDR3 loop: CASSPAAALADEQYF.

The chain uses TRBV7-2 and TRBJ1-2; TCRdb proposes TRBD1, but this gene call is untestable without DNA. The V gene's germline CDR1 is SGHTA and CDR2 FQGNSA. CDR3 length: 16 residues. The CDR3 here is CASSSHLIGTNYGYTF.

The rearrangement joins TRBV5-1 to TRBJ2-1; TCRdb calls TRBD1, which cannot be checked without DNA. Per germline, CDR1 SGHRS and CDR2 YFSETQ. The CDR3 extends over 16 amino acids. The CDR3 reads CASSSTETGPYNEQFF.